Shown below are 32 T cell receptor beta chains from a single sample sequenced in a study of response to subunit inactivated influenza vaccine. TCRdb re-analysed the RT-PCR reads in MiXCR, keeping a single row per CDR3 protein. The sample has 500,000 to 700,000 distinct CDR3 sequences, approximately 24% seen once. These data also featured in a second study, about T cells expressing NK-cell markers. That source reports: 5'RACE template switching with UMIs produced the TCR beta cDNA.

The starting material was CD4+ T cells sorted from PBMCs, obtained roughly 12 days after vaccination. These receptors all come from a man in his forties or fifties who received an inactivated influenza vaccine.

The V call is TRBV6-4, the J call TRBJ2-1; 11 positions agree with TRBD2. Germline trimming cut 4 bases from V and 6 bases from J; bases unmatched to any gene: 5. Germline-derived CDR1 and CDR2 are MRHNA and SNTAGT. This CDR3 region has 15 residues. The CDR3 nucleotides are TGTGCCAGCAGTGCGACTAGCGGGATTGGCAATGAGCAGTTCTTC. This encodes CASSATSGIGNEQFF.

This clonotype was seen only a few times. This chain uses TRBV5-1 with TRBJ2-1; TRBD1 or TRBD2 may be the D gene (5 bases each). Per germline, CDR1 SGHRS and CDR2 YFSETQ. The CDR3 runs to 17 residues. Trimming pared 0 bases from V and 4 bases from J, leaving 17 bases between. CDR3 bases: TGCGCCAGCAGCTTGGCGAGTTGGGGGAGTGGATACAATGAGCAGTTCTTC. Translating it yields CASSLASWGSGYNEQFF.

V and J are TRBV12-3 or TRBV12-4 and TRBJ1-2; possible D gene TRBD1, 6 bases. The V end was cut by 3 bases, the J end by 8 bases, with 10 bases between. The CDR3 covers 12 residues. CDR3 in amino acids: CASSFGGLGYTF. The DNA for the CDR3 is TGTGCCAGCAGTTTCGGGGGCCTGGGCTACACCTTC.

This clonotype has ten or more counts. The rearrangement joins TRBV6-2 or TRBV6-3 to TRBJ1-5; no reliable D call. The CDR3 has 17 amino acids. Germline V CDR1 and CDR2: MNHEY, SVGEGT. V dropped 5 bases and J dropped 2 bases, with 19 bases sitting between them. The CDR3 nucleotides read TGTGCCAGCAGTCTATCCGGAGGACGGAGACGCAATCAGCCCCAGCATTTT. It is translated as CASSLSGGRRRNQPQHF.

The gene calls are TRBV9 and TRBJ2-7; TRBD2 might be the D (7 bases). Germline V gene sequence: CDR1 SGDLS, CDR2 YYNGEE. Trimming shortened V by 4 bases and J by 6 bases, and 20 bases separated the two germline ends. The CDR3 has 15 residues. This chain's CDR3 is CASSPHEWGGLEQYF. Here the CDR3 DNA reads TGTGCCAGCAGCCCACACGAGTGGGGGGGGCTCGAGCAGTACTTC.

This clonotype was detected a few times. The J gene is TRBJ2-1, the V gene TRBV5-1, with D tentatively TRBD1 or TRBD2 (5 bases each). Per the germline V gene, CDR1 is SGHRS and CDR2 is YFSETQ. The CDR3 runs 14 residues. V was shortened by 4 bases and J by 4 bases, with 12 bases between the two germline ends. CDR3 DNA: TGCGCCAGCAGCCCAGGGACGGAATACAATGAGCAGTTCTTC. Residues: CASSPGTEYNEQFF. Drawing the rest from reference TRBV5-1 and TRBJ2-1, the complete variable domain is KAGVTQTPRYLIKTRGQQVTLSCSPISGHRSVSWYQQTPGQGLQFLFEYFSETQRNKGNFPGRFSGRQFSNSRSEMNVSTLELGDSALYLCASSPGTEYNEQFFGPGTRLTVL.

In its sample, this clonotype was seen a few times. The chain recombines TRBV15 with TRBJ1-1; D not resolved. CDR3 length: 13 residues. The germline V gene has CDR1 LNHNV and CDR2 YYDKDF (reference sequence). Trimming took off 3 bases at V and 3 bases at J, with 8 bases between the two ends. The CDR3 sequence: CATSRGTYTEAFF. In DNA form, the CDR3 reads TGTGCCACCAGCAGGGGCACCTACACTGAAGCTTTCTTT. Full variable domain (missing parts from reference TRBV15 and TRBJ1-1): DAMVIQNPRYQVTQFGKPVTLSCSQTLNHNVMYWYQQKSSQAPKLLFHYYDKDFNNEADTPDNFQSRRPNTSFCFLDIRSPGLGDTAMYLCATSRGTYTEAFFGQGTRLTVV.

This sequence joins TRBV12-3 or TRBV12-4 and TRBJ1-5; 10 nucleotides align to TRBD1. The CDR3 has 16 residues. With V trimmed by 4 bases and J by 6 bases, 9 bases remained unmatched. This CDR3 is CASSSRQGAPSQPQHF. The CDR3 DNA sequence: TGTGCCAGCAGTTCCCGACAGGGGGCTCCCAGTCAGCCCCAGCATTTT.

This chain links TRBV6-6 with TRBJ2-3; no definite D call. V shed 0 bases and J shed 4 bases, with 5 bases lying between them. Germline V CDR1 and CDR2: MNHNY, SVGAGI (reference sequence). The CDR3 loop spans 13 amino acids. CDR3 in amino acids: CASSYSPADTQYF. CDR3 sequence (DNA): TGTGCCAGCAGTTACTCTCCGGCAGATACGCAGTATTTT.

This clonotype has a handful of counts. V usage is TRBV4-2 and J usage is TRBJ2-7, with TRBD1 matching 9 bases. This CDR3 contains 15 residues. Germline CDR1 is LGHNA and CDR2 is YNFKEQ. V trimming: 2 bases; J trimming: 1 base; junction bases outside the gene matches: 3. CDR3 amino acids: CASSQRGQGSYEQYF. The DNA of the CDR3 is TGTGCCAGCAGCCAACGGGGACAGGGTTCCTACGAGCAGTACTTC.

This clonotype was observed a handful of times. The genes are TRBV7-2 and TRBJ2-1; the D is unclear. The V and J ends lost 3 bases and 7 bases respectively, with 7 bases between them. This CDR3 has 12 residues. From germline, CDR1 is SGHTA and CDR2 FQGNSA. The CDR3: CASSFMGNEQFF. The CDR3 DNA reads TGTGCCAGCAGCTTCATGGGGAATGAGCAGTTCTTC.

This clonotype has just a few counts. The chain recombines TRBV12-3 or TRBV12-4 with TRBJ1-1; no firm D call. The germline V and J ends were trimmed by 3 bases and 3 bases, with 11 bases remaining between them. This CDR3 contains 14 residues. The CDR3 spells CASSFTDLDTEAFF. The CDR3 DNA follows: TGTGCCAGCAGTTTCACGGACTTAGACACTGAAGCTTTCTTT.

This clonotype was seen only a few times. This chain connects TRBV28 to TRBJ2-3; D perhaps matches TRBD2 (6 bases). This CDR3 has 13 residues. Deletions cut 11 bases from V and 3 bases from J, with 15 bases between. Germline V lookup: CDR1 MDHEN, CDR2 SYDVKM. CDR3: CASTLGLTDTQYF. CDR3 DNA: TGTGCCTCCACTCTAGGACTAACAGATACGCAGTATTTT.

This clonotype was seen repeatedly, ten times or more. V and J are TRBV20-1 and TRBJ2-7; TRBD2 is a possible D gene (6 bases). The germline V gene encodes CDR1 DFQATT and CDR2 SNEGSKA (reference sequence). This CDR3 has 15 residues. Trimming cost V 0 bases and J 1 base, with 13 bases left between them. CDR3 nucleotide sequence: TGCAGTGCTAGAGATCGAGGGAGGAATTCCTACGAGCAGTACTTC. This codes for CSARDRGRNSYEQYF.

The chain is built from TRBV19 and TRBJ1-5; 11 bases fit TRBD1. CDR3 length: 13 amino acids. Per the germline V gene, CDR1 is LNHDA and CDR2 is SQIVND (reference sequence). V lost 6 bases and J lost 6; bases outside the gene matches: 1. For the CDR3, the DNA is TGTGCCAGTAGGGGACAGGGGGTTCAGCCCCAGCATTTT. It encodes CASRGQGVQPQHF.

This clonotype turned up a few times. V and J are TRBV6-2 or TRBV6-3 and TRBJ2-5, with D perhaps given as TRBD1 or TRBD2 (5 bases each). The length of the CDR3 is 18 residues. With 2 bases removed from V and 4 bases from J, the gap between germline ends came to 23 bases. The V gene's germline CDR1 is MNHEY and CDR2 SVGEGT. The DNA of the CDR3 is TGTGCCAGCAGTTACAACCCCAAGGGGACGGGCTCTCGAGAGACCCAGTACTTC. Protein: CASSYNPKGTGSRETQYF.

The V and J genes are TRBV12-3 or TRBV12-4 and TRBJ2-6; unclear D gene. V lost 7 bases to trimming and J lost 0 bases, with 7 bases between them. The CDR3 is made up of 14 amino acids. The CDR3 is CASTFSSGANVLTF. In nucleotides, the CDR3 is TGTGCCAGCACCTTTAGCTCTGGGGCCAACGTCCTGACTTTC.

This clonotype was detected a few times. J is TRBJ2-3 and V is TRBV10-1; 11 nucleotides match TRBD1. V lost 6 bases, J lost 3 bases, and 2 bases stayed unmatched. The CDR3 covers 14 residues. CDR1 is WNHNN, CDR2 SYGVQD, per germline (reference sequence). CDR3 in DNA: TGCGCCAGCAGACGGGACAGGGGGACAGATACGCAGTATTTT. This codes for CASRRDRGTDTQYF.

The chain is built from TRBV20-1 and TRBJ2-3, with 8 bases fitting TRBD2. Germline V gene lookup returns CDR1 DFQATT and CDR2 SNEGSKA (reference sequence). The CDR3 consists of 13 residues. Losses at the gene ends were 6 bases for V and 6 bases for J; bases not matched to a gene: 8. This CDR3 is CSAPQKRGDTQYF. The CDR3 nucleotides read TGCAGTGCCCCGCAGAAGCGGGGGGATACGCAGTATTTT.

V and J are TRBV2 and TRBJ2-7; 7 nucleotides match TRBD2. After removal of 5 bases from V and 2 bases from J, the junction contained 6 bases not matched to a gene. CDR1 and CDR2 (germline): SNHLY, FYNNEI. This CDR3 has 14 residues. This CDR3 reads CASSWDYITYEQYF. CDR3 DNA: TGTGCCAGCAGTTGGGACTACATAACCTACGAGCAGTACTTC.

Note on this clonotype: An end of the junction does not agree with germline; a read error may underlie this. The chain has TRBV5-1 and TRBJ2-7; the D is unclear. CDR1 is SGHRS, CDR2 YFSETQ, per germline. The CDR3 consists of 12 residues. The CDR3 sequence is CTSRKNLYEQYF. The CDR3 region has the DNA TGCACCAGCAGGAAGAATCTATACGAGCAGTACTTC.

V and J are TRBV7-9 and TRBJ1-2; 11 bases fit TRBD1. V lost 2 bases to trimming and J lost 8 bases; unmatched junction nucleotides: 10. Per germline, CDR1 SEHNR and CDR2 FQNEAQ (reference sequence). The CDR3 loop spans 16 amino acids. CDR3 in DNA: TGTGCCAGCAGCTTAACTGCCGGGACAGGGGGACTCGGCTACACCTTC. It is translated as CASSLTAGTGGLGYTF.

This clonotype was detected many times. The chain links TRBV12-3 or TRBV12-4 to TRBJ2-1, with 14 positions matching TRBD2. Trimming took 1 base from V and 7 from J; bases not matched to a gene: 3. The CDR3 spans 16 residues. CDR3 DNA sequence: TGTGCCAGCAGTTTAGGGACTAGCGGGGGGCTAAATGAGCAGTTCTTC. It specifies CASSLGTSGGLNEQFF.

The gene calls are TRBV5-5 and TRBJ2-3, with D perhaps TRBD2 (5 bases). The CDR3 has 17 residues. V was shortened by 1 base and J by 3 bases, with 18 bases between the two germline ends. Germline CDR1 reads SGHKS; CDR2 reads YYEKEE (reference sequence). CDR3 DNA sequence: TGTGCCAGCAGCTTGTCGCTGCGGGCTTTCCGAACAGATACGCAGTATTTT. This sequence encodes CASSLSLRAFRTDTQYF.

This clonotype was observed a few times. This chain uses TRBV7-2 with TRBJ2-7, with 10 bases that match TRBD2. The CDR3 is 16 amino acids. After removal of 3 bases from V and 3 bases from J, the junction contained 8 bases not matched to a gene. Germline V gene sequence: CDR1 SGHTA, CDR2 FQGNSA. The CDR3 spells CASSFQSGRAYYEQYF. CDR3 DNA sequence: TGTGCCAGCAGCTTCCAAAGCGGGAGGGCCTACTACGAGCAGTACTTC. The complete variable domain, with remaining parts taken from reference TRBV7-2 and TRBJ2-7, reads GAGVSQSPSNKVTEKGKDVELRCDPISGHTALYWYRQSLGQGLEFLIYFQGNSAPDKSGLPSDRFSAERTGGSVSTLTIQRTQQEDSAVYLCASSFQSGRAYYEQYFGPGTRLTVT.

J is TRBJ1-1 and V is TRBV20-1, with D possibly TRBD1 on 6 matching bases. Germline values: CDR1 DFQATT, CDR2 SNEGSKA (reference sequence). V lost 3 bases, J lost 4 bases, and 9 bases lay in between. This CDR3 is 12 amino acids long. The CDR3 protein is CSASQGSTEAFF. CDR3 bases: TGCAGTGCTAGTCAGGGGAGCACTGAAGCTTTCTTT.

This clonotype was seen more than once but under ten times. V and J are TRBV19 and TRBJ2-2; possible D gene TRBD1, 6 bases. The germline V and J ends were trimmed by 4 bases and 10 bases, with 13 bases remaining between them. CDR3 length equals 13 residues. CDR1 is LNHDA, CDR2 SQIVND, per germline (reference sequence). CDR3 loop: CASSNQGFVELFF. In nucleotides, the CDR3 is TGTGCCAGTAGTAACCAGGGGTTTGTGGAGCTGTTTTTT.

The J gene is TRBJ2-3, the V gene TRBV20-1, with TRBD2 matching 9 bases. With 0 bases clipped from V and 4 bases from J, the junction kept 2 bases outside the gene matches. The CDR3 consists of 14 residues. CDR1 DFQATT and CDR2 SNEGSKA come from the germline V gene (reference sequence). Written as DNA, the CDR3 is TGCAGTGCTAGAGATGCGGGAGGGCCAGATACGCAGTATTTT. Protein sequence: CSARDAGGPDTQYF.

The rearrangement joins TRBV10-3 to TRBJ2-5, with 9 bases aligning to TRBD2. Germline values: CDR1 ENHRY, CDR2 SYGVKD. The CDR3 extends over 15 amino acids. The ends lost 3 bases at V and 4 bases at J; junction bases unmatched: 6. This CDR3 is CAISELGGGAETQYF. DNA for the CDR3: TGTGCCATCAGTGAACTTGGCGGGGGGGCAGAGACCCAGTACTTC.

This rearrangement joins TRBV7-8 to TRBJ2-7, with TRBD1 as a possible D gene (5 bases). This CDR3 has 13 residues. Per the germline V gene, CDR1 is SGHVS and CDR2 is FQNEAQ. Trimming stripped 5 bases from V and 6 bases from J, with 14 bases between. In DNA form, the CDR3 reads TGTGCCAGCAGCGGGGCCCCGGCAGGCGAGCAGTACTTC. This gives the protein CASSGAPAGEQYF.

This clonotype was recorded a few times. This chain links TRBV6-1 with TRBJ2-1; D is uncertain. The ends were cut back, 2 bases at V and 9 bases at J, with 2 bases in the middle. Germline V gives CDR1 MNHNS, CDR2 SASEGT. The CDR3 has 10 residues. The CDR3: CASSEREQFF. The DNA of the CDR3 is TGTGCCAGCAGTGAACGTGAGCAGTTCTTC.

The chain links TRBV5-1 to TRBJ1-1; no reliable D call. CDR3 length: 14 amino acids. Germline values: CDR1 SGHRS, CDR2 YFSETQ. V lost 4 bases and J 1 base, leaving 11 bases between the germline ends. The CDR3 loop reads CASSVQTSNTEAFF. The CDR3 region has the DNA TGCGCCAGCAGCGTGCAAACATCGAACACTGAAGCTTTCTTT. Complete variable domain (other parts from reference TRBV5-1 and TRBJ1-1): KAGVTQTPRYLIKTRGQQVTLSCSPISGHRSVSWYQQTPGQGLQFLFEYFSETQRNKGNFPGRFSGRQFSNSRSEMNVSTLELGDSALYLCASSVQTSNTEAFFGQGTRLTVV.